A single T cell receptor (beta chain) is shown here with its context. Original handling: Amplifying reference gene primers gave estimates of nucleated cell counts. Clones were sequenced by immunoSEQ multiplex PCR, and TCRdb holds only the in-frame ones, with some missing. V, J and clone size are taken as reported in that table, and D and trimming were inferred from the DNA itself. The table shows nearly 50,000 clones, with about 88% occurring only once. The sample originates from a study of blood T cell repertoires in COVID-19. About the research overall: Material from acute and convalescent COVID-19 was sourced from the United States, Italy and Spain. PBMCs, B-cell-depleted T cells, or T cells were the source of the cDNA or gDNA that made up the material.

Per germline, CDR1 LNHDA and CDR2 SQIVND (reference sequence). V dropped 6 bases and J dropped 3 bases, with 9 bases sitting between them. The CDR3 is 13 amino acids. The chain joins TRBV19 to TRBJ1-3, with a possible D match to TRBD1 (5 bases). This sequence was found in a man aged 40-55 years with active COVID-19. Sequenced material: peripheral blood. CDR3 sequence (DNA): TGTGCCAGTAGGCCCGGGGGTGGAAACACCATATATTTT. Translating gives CASRPGGGNTIYF.